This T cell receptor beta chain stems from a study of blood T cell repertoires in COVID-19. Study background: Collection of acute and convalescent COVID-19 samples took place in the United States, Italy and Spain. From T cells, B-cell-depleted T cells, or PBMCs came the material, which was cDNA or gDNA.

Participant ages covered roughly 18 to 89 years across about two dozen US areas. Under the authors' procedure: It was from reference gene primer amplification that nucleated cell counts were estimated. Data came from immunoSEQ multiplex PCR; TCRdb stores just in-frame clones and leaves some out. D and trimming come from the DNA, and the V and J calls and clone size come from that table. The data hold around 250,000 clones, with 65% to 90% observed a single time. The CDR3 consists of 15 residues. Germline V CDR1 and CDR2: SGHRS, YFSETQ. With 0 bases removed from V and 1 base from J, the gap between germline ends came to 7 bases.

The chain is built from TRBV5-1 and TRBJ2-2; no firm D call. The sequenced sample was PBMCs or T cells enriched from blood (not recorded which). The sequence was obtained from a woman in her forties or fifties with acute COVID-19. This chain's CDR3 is CASSLAERNTGELFF. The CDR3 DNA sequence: TGCGCCAGCAGCTTGGCCGAGAGGAACACCGGGGAGCTGTTTTTT. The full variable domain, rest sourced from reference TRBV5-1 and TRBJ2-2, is KAGVTQTPRYLIKTRGQQVTLSCSPISGHRSVSWYQQTPGQGLQFLFEYFSETQRNKGNFPGRFSGRQFSNSRSEMNVSTLELGDSALYLCASSLAERNTGELFFGEGSRLTVL.